Listed here are 14 T cell receptor beta chains from one sample, sequenced in a study of breast tumors, draining lymph nodes, adjacent tissues. Axillary draining lymph nodes of breast cancer patients supplied the node samples. TCRdb used MiXCR to reprocess the multiplex PCR reads, holding one entry per CDR3 protein. Altogether approximately 200,000 distinct CDR3 sequences are present, 31% being singletons, with the ten largest covering roughly 4%. Sequencing was performed on axillary lymph node tissue. These receptor sequences come from a female donor with breast cancer. Some clones in this sample may be carry-over from other donors' samples.

This clonotype was recorded a few times. A read error is possible here, since a much larger clone lies one base away. This rearrangement joins TRBV5-8 to TRBJ2-7; TRBD1 is a possible D gene (5 bases). V was pared by 4 bases and J by 5 bases, with 13 bases between. The V gene's germline CDR1 is SGHTS and CDR2 YDEGEE. The CDR3 is 13 residues long. As DNA, the CDR3 is TGTGCCAGCAGCACCAAGACAGCGAACGAGCAGTACTTC. This codes for CASSTKTANEQYF.

This clonotype was found many times. The chain combines TRBV20-1 with TRBJ2-3; 12 bases map to TRBD2. CDR3 length: 16 amino acids. Trimming removed 2 bases from V and 3 bases from J; junction bases left unmatched: 6. Germline V gene lookup returns CDR1 DFQATT and CDR2 SNEGSKA (reference sequence). CDR3 bases: TGCAGTGCTAGAACGACTAGCGGGAGAGGGACAGATACGCAGTATTTT. Translation: CSARTTSGRGTDTQYF.

The sample holds many counts of this clonotype. The germline gene is not matched at one end of the junction; a read error may be the cause. J is TRBJ1-3 and V is TRBV2; no firm D call. The CDR3 has 15 amino acids. CDR1 is SNHLY and CDR2 is FYNNEI in the germline V gene. CDR3: CASSESLISGDTIYF. In DNA, the CDR3 is TGTGCCAGCAGTGAATCTCTGATCTCTGGAGACACCATATATTTT.

In this sample, this clonotype turned up many times. This chain links TRBV10-3 with TRBJ2-7; 10 positions agree with TRBD1. Looked up from germline, CDR1 is ENHRY and CDR2 is SYGVKD. The CDR3 has 15 residues. V gave up 10 bases and J gave up 1 base; unmatched junction bases: 10. CDR3 DNA: TGTGCCACCACTAAGGACAGGGGGAGGTCCTACGAGCAGTACTTC. Protein product: CATTKDRGRSYEQYF.

This clonotype was observed once. The chain has TRBV19 and TRBJ2-1, with D possibly being TRBD2 (7 bases). Germline V gives CDR1 LNHDA, CDR2 SQIVND (reference sequence). The CDR3 is made up of 16 amino acids. Trimming left V 5 bases short and J 9 bases short, with 23 bases between. The CDR3 spells CASSLLDLGGACEQFF. CDR3 nucleotides: TGTGCCAGTAGTTTACTCGACCTGGGGGGGGCGTGTGAGCAGTTCTTC.

Turning to this clonotype: A much larger clonotype is one base distant, so this may be a read error. The V and J genes are TRBV2 and TRBJ1-1; 7 bases agree with TRBD1. Unmatched junction bases numbered 9, after V lost 8 bases and J lost 0 bases. CDR3 length: 15 amino acids. Germline V gene lookup returns CDR1 SNHLY and CDR2 FYNNEI. The CDR3 is CASGSRGQLNTEAFF. CDR3 nucleotides: TGTGCCAGCGGCTCTAGGGGACAGTTGAACACTGAAGCTTTCTTT.

At least ten counts were recorded for this clonotype. The chain is built from TRBV7-6 and TRBJ2-1, with unresolved D. Trimming cost V 1 base and J 3 bases, with 7 bases left between them. CDR1 is SGHVS, CDR2 FNYEAQ, per germline. The CDR3 is 14 residues long. CDR3 nucleotides: TGTGCCAGCAGCTTAGGGTACCGCTACAATGAGCAGTTCTTC. It encodes CASSLGYRYNEQFF.

This clonotype was counted ten times or more. The chain is built from TRBV7-9 and TRBJ1-2, with 7 bases lining up with TRBD1. J was trimmed by 4 bases and V by 1 base; bases with no gene match: 3. Germline V gives CDR1 SEHNR, CDR2 FQNEAQ (reference sequence). This CDR3 is 14 amino acids long. CDR3 protein: CASSLETGFYGYTF. For the CDR3, the DNA is TGTGCCAGCAGCTTAGAGACAGGGTTCTATGGCTACACCTTC.

In the case of this clonotype: Given a much more abundant clone one base away, this may be a read error. The chain joins TRBV11-2 to TRBJ1-6; 7 nucleotides line up with TRBD1. The germline gives CDR1 SGHAT, CDR2 FQNNGV. The CDR3 loop spans 17 amino acids. The V and J ends lost 3 bases and 10 bases, in that order; junction bases with no gene match: 15. The CDR3 DNA follows: TGTGCCAGCAGCTTCACAGGGGTTCTGGTTCGTGGATCACCCCTCCACTTT. Translation gives CASSFTGVLVRGSPLHF.

This sequence joins TRBV13 and TRBJ2-7; D perhaps matches TRBD2 (5 bases). This CDR3 region has 15 residues. The ends were cut back, 4 bases at V and 4 bases at J, with 17 bases in the middle. CDR1 is PRHDT and CDR2 is FYEKMQ in the germline V gene (reference sequence). The CDR3 DNA is TGTGCCAGCAGCTCACGCCGGGGAATCTGGTACGAGCAGTACTTC. Amino acid sequence: CASSSRRGIWYEQYF. The variable domain in full, completed from reference TRBV13 and TRBJ2-7, reads AAGVIQSPRHLIKEKRETATLKCYPIPRHDTVYWYQQGPGQDPQFLISFYEKMQSDKGSIPDRFSAQQFSDYHSELNMSSLELGDSALYFCASSSRRGIWYEQYFGPGTRLTVT.

The table lists this clonotype with many counts. The chain links TRBV5-5 to TRBJ2-5; D might be TRBD2 (5 bases). V lost 4 bases, J lost 0 bases, and 13 bases lay in between. The CDR3 consists of 15 residues. Looked up from germline, CDR1 is SGHKS and CDR2 is YYEKEE (reference sequence). For the CDR3, the DNA is TGTGCCAGCAGCCTACCCCGCGGGTACCAAGAGACCCAGTACTTC. This sequence encodes CASSLPRGYQETQYF.

This clonotype was seen at least ten times. The chain combines TRBV15 with TRBJ2-7, with unresolved D. This CDR3 has 13 residues. V was clipped by 4 bases and J by 3 bases, with 10 bases between them. Germline-derived CDR1 and CDR2 are LNHNV and YYDKDF (reference sequence). The CDR3 reads CATSTPPDYEQYF. Written as DNA, the CDR3 is TGTGCCACCAGCACGCCACCCGACTACGAGCAGTACTTC.

This clonotype was seen ten or more times. J is TRBJ2-3 and V is TRBV10-2, with a possible D match to TRBD2 (7 bases). This CDR3 has 16 residues. Germline loops: CDR1 WSHSY, CDR2 SAAADI. The V gene lost 8 bases and the J gene lost 4 bases, with 22 bases spanning the gap. CDR3 loop: CASAEVGRGTADTQYF. In DNA, the CDR3 is TGCGCCAGCGCAGAAGTAGGGAGGGGGACCGCAGATACGCAGTATTTT.

This clonotype was seen ten or more times. A much larger clone lies a single base off, so this may be a read error. V and J are TRBV2 and TRBJ1-2; D not resolved. The CDR3 loop spans 14 amino acids. CDR1 is SNHLY, CDR2 FYNNEI, per germline. CDR3 region: CAGSAEGRDYGYTF. CDR3 DNA sequence: TGTGCCGGCAGTGCTGAGGGAAGGGACTATGGCTACACCTTC.